This TCR beta chain was profiled in a study of shared clonotypes between healthy human individuals. The wider study: CD4 naive and CD4 memory each took three plates per donor, while CD8 naive took two and CD8 memory one. General study results and limits: A generally larger estimated richness was seen in naive subsets than in memory subsets.

Germline V lookup: CDR1 MDHEN, CDR2 SYDVKM. The CDR3 totals 15 residues. Trimming took off 6 bases at V and 0 bases at J, with 11 bases between the two ends. The material for each subset, its genomic DNA, was split evenly across several immunoSEQ plates. Measured with immunoSEQ multiplex PCR; TCRdb has only the in-frame clones, and not every one. The profile shows about 2.4 million clones, over 85% of them singletons. Remarks on this clone: Its specificity is not known.

A split of CD4+ cells into CD45RA+ naive and CD45RA-negative memory subsets was performed. The sequence came from a man between 18 and 35 years old in good health. Some clones in this sample may be carry-over from other donors' samples. Input material: naive CD4+ T cells from PBMCs. As for subset: CD45RA+ positively selected. The V and J genes are TRBV28 and TRBJ2-2; D is ambiguous. CDR3 residues: CASRVEATNTGELFF. CDR3 DNA sequence: TGTGCCAGCAGGGTAGAGGCAACGAACACCGGGGAGCTGTTTTTT.